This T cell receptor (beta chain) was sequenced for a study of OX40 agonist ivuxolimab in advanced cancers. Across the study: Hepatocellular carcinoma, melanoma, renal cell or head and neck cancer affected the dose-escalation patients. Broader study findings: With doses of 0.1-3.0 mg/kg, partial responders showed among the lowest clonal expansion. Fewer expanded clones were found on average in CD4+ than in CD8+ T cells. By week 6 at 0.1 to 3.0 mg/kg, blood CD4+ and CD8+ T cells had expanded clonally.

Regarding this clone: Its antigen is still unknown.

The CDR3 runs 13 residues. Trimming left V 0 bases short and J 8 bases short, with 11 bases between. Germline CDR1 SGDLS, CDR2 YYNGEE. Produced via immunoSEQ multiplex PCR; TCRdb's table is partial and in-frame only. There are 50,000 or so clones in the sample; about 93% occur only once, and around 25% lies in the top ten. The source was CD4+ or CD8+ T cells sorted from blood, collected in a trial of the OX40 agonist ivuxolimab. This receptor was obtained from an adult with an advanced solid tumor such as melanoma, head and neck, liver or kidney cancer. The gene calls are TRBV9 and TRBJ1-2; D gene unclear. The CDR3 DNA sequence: TGTGCCAGCAGCGTAGGGGCAGGCCTCGGCTACACCTTC. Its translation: CASSVGAGLGYTF.